These T cell receptor beta chains were read from a single sample in a study of T cells after posttransplantation cyclophosphamide. The table came from immunoSEQ multiplex PCR; TCRdb's copy has only in-frame clones and leaves some out. The profile covers about 14,000 clones, none occurring a single time. Sequenced material: PBMCs, taken 1,000 to 1,200 days after allogeneic stem cell transplant with posttransplant cyclophosphamide. Receptors were obtained from a female patient in her thirties or forties who received an allogeneic stem cell transplant from a related donor, was CMV-positive, and had no GVHD. Some T cells may trace back to the graft donor. CDR3s include the opening cysteine and the closing phenylalanine or tryptophan. D genes are given only for firm matches. Clone size is not always given. Where it is, it says once, few, many or a class for expanded clones.

clone size	V gene	J gene	D gene	CDR3 DNA	CDR3 protein
many	TRBV19	TRBJ2-1	-	TGTGCCAGTAGCCTTTCGGGACAATATTCTCTACGAGACTACAATGAGCAGTTCTTC	CASSLSGQYSLRDYNEQFF
many	TRBV6-1	TRBJ1-6	-	TGTGCCAGCAGTGACAAATTTTTCAATTCACCCCTCCACTTT	CASSDKFFNSPLHF
many	TRBV6-5	TRBJ1-1	-	TGTGCCAGCAGTTATTCTGGACACCAGAACACTGAAGCTTTCTTT	CASSYSGHQNTEAFF
many	TRBV7-2	TRBJ1-3	-	TGTGCCAGCAGCGCCGACAGTGGCGGCCTCGGAAACACCATATATTTT	CASSADSGGLGNTIYF
many	TRBV12-5	TRBJ2-7	TRBD1	TGTGCTAGTGGTTTGGCTTTACAGACAGGGACACCCTACGAGCAGTACTTC	CASGLALQTGTPYEQYF
many	TRBV6-5	TRBJ2-7	-	TGTGCCAGCAGTTACCGTATCTCCAGTTCCCACTACGAGCAGTACTTC	CASSYRISSSHYEQYF
few	TRBV25-1	TRBJ1-2	-	TGTGCCAGCAGTGGATATTCAGGGGATGGCTACACCTTC	CASSGYSGDGYTF
few	TRBV18	TRBJ1-5	TRBD1	TGTGCCAGCTCACCAAGCCTTGGGGCAGGGGGCTTTCATCAGCCCCAGCATTTT	CASSPSLGAGGFHQPQHF
many	TRBV9	TRBJ2-7	-	TGTGCCAGCAGCGTAAGCTCCGCCTACGAGCAGTACTTC	CASSVSSAYEQYF
many	TRBV7-6	TRBJ1-2	-	TGTGCCAGCAGCCCGCTAGGGGGGGGCTATGGCTACACCTTC	CASSPLGGGYGYTF
many	TRBV9	TRBJ1-3	TRBD1	TGTGCCAGCAGCCTCGACAGGGCAGGAAACACCATATATTTT	CASSLDRAGNTIYF
many	TRBV27	TRBJ2-1	TRBD1	TGTGCCAGCAGCCCTGTGGGACAGTACAATGAGCAGTTCTTC	CASSPVGQYNEQFF
few	TRBV28	TRBJ1-6	-	TGTGCCAGCAGTCCATCAACCCTGGTAGAGTCACCCCCCTACTTT	CASSPSTLVESPPYF
-	TRBV5-6	TRBJ2-5	TRBD2	TGTGCCAGCAGCTCCTTGGCTAGCGGGGGTCGAGAGACCCAGTACTTC	CASSSLASGGRETQYF
many	TRBV27	TRBJ2-4	-	TGTGCCAGCAGTTGGCAGGGGCGGAACATTCAGTACTTC	CASSWQGRNIQYF
many	TRBV19	TRBJ1-5	-	TGTGCCAGTAGCCCCCCTCGGTCTAGCAATCAGCCCCAGCATTTT	CASSPPRSSNQPQHF
few	TRBV5-1	TRBJ2-5	TRBD2	TGCGCCAGCAGCTTCCCTAGGACTAGCGGGGAGTTAAGGGCCCAGTACTTC	CASSFPRTSGELRAQYF
many	TRBV19	TRBJ2-3	-	TGTGCCAGTAGTATAAGGGCGCAGGGTGCAGATACGCAGTATTTT	CASSIRAQGADTQYF
many	TRBV21-1	TRBJ2-5	-	TGTGCCAGCAGCAGAAAAGCGGAGACCCAGTACTTC	CASSRKAETQYF
-	TRBV6-5	TRBJ2-7	-	TGTGCCAGCCGAAGCGGAAACTTGGTCGGGGAGCAGTACTTC	CASRSGNLVGEQYF
many	TRBV29-1	TRBJ2-1	TRBD1	TGCAGCGTTGAAGGGCAGGGGGTTTACAATGAGCAGTTCTTC	CSVEGQGVYNEQFF
many	TRBV18	TRBJ2-4	TRBD2	TGTGCCAGCTCACCACCGCGCGGGGGAAAAGTTTTAGCCAAAAACATTCAGTACTTC	CASSPPRGGKVLAKNIQYF
many	TRBV4-3	TRBJ1-1	TRBD1	TGCGCCAGCAGCCCGGGACAGGGAAACACTGAAGCTTTCTTT	CASSPGQGNTEAFF
many	TRBV4-3	TRBJ2-2	TRBD1	TGCGCCAGCAGCCAAGAACTTTTCGGGACAGAGGGCACCGGGGAGCTGTTTTTT	CASSQELFGTEGTGELFF
few	TRBV2	TRBJ2-5	TRBD2	TGTGCCAGCAGTGAAATCCTAGCGGGGGCGGAGACCCAGTACTTC	CASSEILAGAETQYF
-	TRBV2	TRBJ1-4	-	TGTGCCAGCCGAGGAGGGCTGGAAGAAAAACTGTTTTTT	CASRGGLEEKLFF
many	TRBV2	TRBJ1-2	TRBD1	TGTGCCAGCCGGGACAGGGGTAACTATGGCTACACCTTC	CASRDRGNYGYTF
few	TRBV7-3	TRBJ2-5	TRBD2	TGTGCCAGCAGCTTAGATAGCGGGGGGCTCCGGCAGGAGACCCAGTACTTC	CASSLDSGGLRQETQYF
many	TRBV27	TRBJ2-3	TRBD2	TGTGCCAGCACTCTAAAGAGACTAGCGGTTAGCACAGATACGCAGTATTTT	CASTLKRLAVSTDTQYF
many	TRBV6-1	TRBJ2-7	-	TGTGCCAGCAGTGTCAGGGGAGCGGACGAGCAGTACTTC	CASSVRGADEQYF
many	TRBV4-3	TRBJ1-1	-	TGCGCCAGCAGCCAAGGTGAACACCAGAACACTGAAGCTTTCTTT	CASSQGEHQNTEAFF
many	TRBV7-2	TRBJ2-3	TRBD2	TGTGCCAGCAGCCCCTCGGTAGCGGGGGAGACAGATACGCAGTATTTT	CASSPSVAGETDTQYF
many	TRBV9	TRBJ2-2	-	TGTGCCAGCAGCGGTCAGACCGGGGAGCTGTTTTTT	CASSGQTGELFF
many	TRBV19	TRBJ2-1	-	TGTGCCAGTATCGCCAGGAAGGAGGGAAGAAATGAGCAGTTCTTC	CASIARKEGRNEQFF
many	TRBV5-4	TRBJ2-7	TRBD1	TGTGCCAGCAGCTTGAGGGGGCCCATCTACGAGCAGTACTTC	CASSLRGPIYEQYF
-	TRBV9	TRBJ2-7	TRBD1	TGTGCCAGCAGCGTATCGACAGGGGCCCTCTCCTACGAGCAGTACTTC	CASSVSTGALSYEQYF
many	TRBV28	TRBJ1-5	-	TGTGCCAGCAGCCGTGTACAGGGTGGCAATCAGCCCCAGCATTTT	CASSRVQGGNQPQHF